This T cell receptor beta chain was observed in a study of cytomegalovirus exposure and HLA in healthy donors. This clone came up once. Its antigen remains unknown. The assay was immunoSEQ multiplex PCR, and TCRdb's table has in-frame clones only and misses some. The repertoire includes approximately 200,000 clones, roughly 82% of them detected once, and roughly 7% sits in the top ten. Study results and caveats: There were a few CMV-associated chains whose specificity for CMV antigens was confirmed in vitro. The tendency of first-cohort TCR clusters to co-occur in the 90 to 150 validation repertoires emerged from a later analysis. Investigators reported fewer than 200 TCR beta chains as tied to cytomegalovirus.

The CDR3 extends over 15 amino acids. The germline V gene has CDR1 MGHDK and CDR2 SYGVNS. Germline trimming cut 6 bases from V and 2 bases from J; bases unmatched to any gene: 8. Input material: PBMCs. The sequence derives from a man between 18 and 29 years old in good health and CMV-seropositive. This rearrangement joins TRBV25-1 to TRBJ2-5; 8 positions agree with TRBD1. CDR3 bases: TGTGCCAGCAGGAGCCACGGACAGGGACAAGAGACCCAGTACTTC. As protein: CASRSHGQGQETQYF.